This TCR beta chain was identified in a study of PD-1 blockade in classical Hodgkin lymphoma (dated by TCRdb to about 2020). Some background on the complete study: Nivolumab dosing was 3 mg/kg intravenously every 2 weeks, continuing until either disease progression or unacceptable toxicity. To define a peripheral blood immune signature of response to PD-1 blockade in classical Hodgkin lymphoma, the study combined TCR beta sequencing with CyTOF.

Comment on this clone: Its cognate antigen has yet to be identified. It has no much larger one-base neighbor in the sample; base qualities were not kept.

The time point label, as the study defines it: cycle 2 day 1 (C2D1) of nivolumab. Every trial patient had relapsed after autologous stem cell transplantation, and cohorts A, B and C differed in prior brentuximab vedotin exposure. The trial cohort included roughly 60 patients with relapsed/refractory classical Hodgkin lymphoma, and each patient had a best overall response of complete response, partial response or progressive disease. Single-agent nivolumab was administered to trial patients in the multi-cohort phase II CheckMate 205 trial. Best overall response was determined by an independent review committee according to the 2007 International Working Group response criteria. Trial PBMCs were collected just before the start of nivolumab (C1D1) and during therapy at cycle 2 day 1 and cycle 4 day 1. After peripheral blood was drawn into 8 mL Vacutainer Cell Preparation Tubes, PBMCs were isolated by centrifugation and then cryopreserved.

Overall study outcomes, separate from this receptor: Patients starting nivolumab less than 1 year after ASCT had lower diversity and were excluded from later analyses to avoid confounding by immune reconstitution. The study was restricted to a single clinical trial cohort, and the causes of repertoire differences, possibly disease activity or prior therapy, were left undefined. Newly diagnosed patients were reported to have lower baseline TCR diversity than healthy donors, and relapsed/refractory patients were reported to have lower baseline TCR diversity still. CD4+ but not CD8+ TCR diversity rose significantly by C4D1 (p=0.0027 vs p=0.16), most apparent in complete responders (p=0.02). Trial patients with a complete response had baseline diversity similar to that of newly diagnosed patients, while partial responders and progressors had significantly lower diversity.

For CDR1 and CDR2, the germline V gene lists SGHRS and YFSETQ. Trimming at the junction amounts to 1 base on V and 4 bases on J, and the germline ends lie 6 bases apart. From cysteine to phenylalanine, the CDR3 is 12 amino acids long. CDR3 DNA is the only sequence kept; it has 36 bases, read in frame from the first base. The Qiagen DNeasy kit was used to extract genomic DNA both from unsorted PBMCs and from the negatively selected CD4+ and CD8+ fractions. TCR beta CDR3 regions were subjected to amplification by immunoSEQ multiplex PCR with primers that anneal to V and J segments. A synthetic immune receptor repertoire was used to minimize amplification bias, and any remaining bias was removed computationally after sequencing. As for the authors' bioinformatics: Repertoire diversity was quantified as the Shannon entropy index using custom Python scripts. Unsorted, CD4+ and CD8+ repertoires were examined separately, except in combined analyses, for which CD4+ and CD8+ sequences were merged in silico. A clone was considered expanded if an increase in frequency of at least 2-fold after treatment relative to C1D1 was found, and a pseudocount of 0.5 was applied to clones undetected at baseline. Clones with 0 or 1 copy at C1D1 were classified as singleton clones, and clones with 2 or more copies were classified as non-singleton clones. Clones expanded in unsorted samples were assigned a CD4+, CD8+ or unknown annotation through matching of protein sequences in sorted samples from the same patient. Diversity changes from C1D1 to C4D1 were tested in paired samples using Wilcoxon tests. Held by TCRdb, this immuneACCESS table contains in-frame sequences only and omits some clones. Under half of the omission traces to an unresolved V gene where checked; the cause of the rest is unknown. V and J calls and clone size come straight from that table; D and trimming were deduced from the DNA. The sample includes fewer than 80,000 clones, with 70% to 80% observed a single time. 7.5% to 10% of the sample belongs to the ten largest clones.

Recombination connected TRBV5-1 to TRBJ2-7; the D gene cannot be resolved reliably. The source is a human donor with classical Hodgkin lymphoma. Here the sequenced sample was peripheral blood mononuclear cells (PBMCs), taken before the second cycle of nivolumab. CDR3 protein: CASSLLGYEQYF. The nucleotide sequence reads TGCGCCAGCAGCTTGCTGGGTTACGAGCAGTACTTC.